Listed here are 19 T cell receptor beta chains from one sample, sequenced in a study of T cells after yellow fever vaccination. From the 5' RACE reads, TCRdb called clonotypes with MiXCR, one entry per CDR3 protein. The sample includes about 69,000 distinct CDR3 sequences, 5.9% of them seen just once. The specimen was CD4+ T cells sorted from PBMCs, collected approximately 15 days after the first yellow fever vaccination. These receptors were taken from a man aged 18 to 35 who received the YFV17D yellow fever vaccine.

This clonotype was counted ten times or more. The rearrangement uses TRBV7-9 and TRBJ1-2; TRBD1 agrees at 9 bases. This CDR3 region has 17 residues. CDR1 is SEHNR, CDR2 FQNEAQ, per germline (reference sequence). Losses at the gene ends were 0 bases for V and 5 bases for J; bases not matched to a gene: 10. The CDR3 DNA reads as TGTGCCAGCAGCTTAGCGACCGGGACAGGGCGTTCATATGGCTACACCTTC. Encoded protein: CASSLATGTGRSYGYTF.

This clonotype has ten or more counts. The rearrangement joins TRBV27 to TRBJ2-7; D is possibly TRBD1 or TRBD2 (5 bases each). Germline V gene data show CDR1 as MNHEY and CDR2 as SMNVEV (reference sequence). V lost 2 bases and J 3 bases, leaving 17 bases between the germline ends. The CDR3 loop spans 16 amino acids. The CDR3 here is CASSLHPGTTYYEQYF. CDR3 sequence (DNA): TGTGCCAGCAGTTTACATCCCGGGACCACATACTACGAGCAGTACTTC.

There are many counts of this clonotype. The chain combines TRBV20-1 with TRBJ2-3; D is perhaps TRBD2 (5 bases). Looked up from germline, CDR1 is DFQATT and CDR2 is SNEGSKA (reference sequence). V was cut by 1 base and J by 5 bases, with 10 bases left in between. The CDR3 has 13 amino acids. The CDR3 DNA reads TGCAGTGCTAGAGCCCTAGCTGAAGATACGCAGTATTTT. This gives the protein CSARALAEDTQYF.

The table lists this clonotype with a few counts. V is TRBV13 and J is TRBJ2-7, with no clear D. CDR1 is PRHDT and CDR2 is FYEKMQ in the germline V gene (reference sequence). Trimming took 5 bases from V and 3 from J, leaving 11 bases between them. The CDR3 runs to 13 residues. CDR3 in DNA: TGTGCCAGCAGCCGTCCAGGCGACTACGAGCAGTACTTC. Protein sequence: CASSRPGDYEQYF. The variable domain in full, with the rest retrieved from reference TRBV13 and TRBJ2-7, is AAGVIQSPRHLIKEKRETATLKCYPIPRHDTVYWYQQGPGQDPQFLISFYEKMQSDKGSIPDRFSAQQFSDYHSELNMSSLELGDSALYFCASSRPGDYEQYFGPGTRLTVT.

V gene TRBV19 combines with J gene TRBJ1-1; D not resolved. V lost 3 bases and J lost 4, with 18 bases in between. CDR1 is LNHDA and CDR2 is SQIVND in the germline V gene (reference sequence). This CDR3 comprises 16 residues. CDR3 sequence: CASSIRIREKGTEAFF. CDR3 nucleotides: TGTGCCAGTAGTATTCGCATAAGGGAGAAAGGCACTGAAGCTTTCTTT.

There are many counts of this clonotype. The rearrangement uses TRBV28 and TRBJ2-4; D might be TRBD2 (5 bases). In germline, CDR1 is MDHEN, CDR2 SYDVKM. The CDR3 is 13 amino acids. V lost 5 bases and J 8 bases, leaving 13 bases between the germline ends. The CDR3 is CASSPGGGDIQYF. Written as DNA, the CDR3 is TGTGCCAGCAGTCCCGGTGGAGGAGACATTCAGTACTTC.

At least ten counts were recorded for this clonotype. V gene TRBV2 combines with J gene TRBJ1-1; 8 nucleotides line up with TRBD1. Germline V gives CDR1 SNHLY, CDR2 FYNNEI. The J segment lost 2 bases and the V segment lost 6 bases, leaving 5 bases of the junction unmatched. CDR3 length equals 14 residues. The CDR3 is CASSGQGGNTEAFF. The CDR3 region has the DNA TGTGCCAGCAGCGGACAGGGCGGTAACACTGAAGCTTTCTTT.

This clonotype has a handful of counts. The V call is TRBV5-4, the J call TRBJ2-7; possible D gene TRBD1, 8 bases. The CDR3 length is 14 residues. CDR1 and CDR2 (germline): SGHNT, YYREEE (reference sequence). Trimming removed 4 bases from V and 8 bases from J, with 19 bases in between. DNA for the CDR3: TGTGCCAGCAGCGGGGGGGACAGGACTGGGAAGCAGTACTTC. This encodes CASSGGDRTGKQYF. The full variable domain, its missing parts supplied by reference TRBV5-4 and TRBJ2-7, is ETGVTQSPTHLIKTRGQQVTLRCSSQSGHNTVSWYQQALGQGPQFIFQYYREEENGRGNFPPRFSGLQFPNYSSELNVNALELDDSALYLCASSGGDRTGKQYFGPGTRLTVT.

There are many counts of this clonotype. The rearrangement joins TRBV10-3 to TRBJ2-2; D is ambiguous. V dropped 4 bases and J dropped 6 bases, with 12 bases sitting between them. Germline CDR1 ENHRY, CDR2 SYGVKD. CDR3 length: 14 residues. The CDR3 DNA reads as TGTGCCATCAGTGTCTCATGGCCAGCCGGGGAGCTGTTTTTT. Its protein is CAISVSWPAGELFF.

In this sample, this clonotype turned up many times. The rearrangement links TRBV3-1 to TRBJ2-2; D gene uncertain. The CDR3 sequence is 14 residues long. With 2 bases removed from V and 3 bases from J, the gap between germline ends came to 7 bases. Germline V gene data show CDR1 as LGHDT and CDR2 as YNNKEL (reference sequence). DNA of the CDR3: TGTGCCAGCAGCCAACCACCACACACCGGGGAGCTGTTTTTT. This codes for CASSQPPHTGELFF.

This clonotype was observed many times. The chain carries TRBV28 and TRBJ1-4, with TRBD1 matching 10 bases. The CDR3 totals 14 residues. The J segment lost 5 bases and the V segment lost 8 bases, leaving 5 bases of the junction unmatched. Germline V CDR1 and CDR2: MDHEN, SYDVKM. This CDR3 reads CASGQGGLNEKLFF. CDR3 coding DNA: TGTGCCAGCGGACAGGGGGGACTAAATGAAAAACTGTTTTTT.

The V call is TRBV7-2, the J call TRBJ2-5; D remains ambiguous. The CDR3 runs 11 residues. Per the germline V gene, CDR1 is SGHTA and CDR2 is FQGNSA. Trimming cost V 8 bases and J 3 bases, with 7 bases left between them. CDR3 sequence: CASGEEETQYF. CDR3 nucleotides: TGTGCCAGCGGGGAAGAAGAGACCCAGTACTTC.

This clonotype was counted many times. The V call is TRBV7-2, the J call TRBJ1-1, with 7 nucleotides matching TRBD1. This CDR3 contains 14 residues. The trim removed 4 bases at V and 6 bases at J, leaving 8 bases unmatched. Per germline, CDR1 SGHTA and CDR2 FQGNSA. This chain's CDR3 is CASSYRQGSSEAFF. Written as DNA, the CDR3 is TGTGCCAGCAGCTATCGACAGGGAAGCTCTGAAGCTTTCTTT.

This clonotype was counted many times. The chain uses TRBV12-3 or TRBV12-4 and TRBJ1-1; unclear D gene. The V end was cut by 6 bases, the J end by 1 base, with 9 bases between. CDR3 length: 13 residues. CDR3: CASSARWNTEAFF. The CDR3 DNA reads as TGTGCCAGCAGCGCCCGGTGGAACACTGAAGCTTTCTTT.

This clonotype was observed at least ten times. The V call is TRBV5-1, the J call TRBJ1-5; TRBD1 might be the D (5 bases). This CDR3 region has 16 residues. The V end lost 0 bases, the J end lost 3 bases, and 13 bases lay between the germline ends. The germline gives CDR1 SGHRS, CDR2 YFSETQ. The DNA for the CDR3 is TGCGCCAGCAGCTTGGGGCTACAAGGGGCCAATCAGCCCCAGCATTTT. This sequence encodes CASSLGLQGANQPQHF.

This clonotype has a count of ten or more. V usage is TRBV19 and J usage is TRBJ2-3; 9 bases map to TRBD2. CDR3 length equals 15 residues. The germline gives CDR1 LNHDA, CDR2 SQIVND (reference sequence). Losses at the gene ends were 2 bases for V and 5 bases for J; bases not matched to a gene: 5. The CDR3 sequence is CASSIRRGGLDTQYF. The CDR3 DNA reads TGTGCCAGTAGTATAAGGCGGGGGGGCCTAGATACGCAGTATTTT.

This clonotype was counted a few times. This sequence joins TRBV20-1 and TRBJ1-2, with 8 bases matching TRBD1. Per the germline V gene, CDR1 is DFQATT and CDR2 is SNEGSKA (reference sequence). The ends lost 3 bases at V and 8 bases at J; junction bases unmatched: 14. The CDR3 is 15 amino acids. The CDR3 here is CSASLSPTGGDGYTF. The CDR3 DNA reads as TGCAGTGCTAGCCTATCTCCTACAGGGGGGGACGGCTACACCTTC.

The table lists this clonotype with many counts. This sequence joins TRBV28 and TRBJ2-3; 7 bases are shared with TRBD1. The CDR3 runs to 13 residues. Trimming took 5 bases from V and 4 from J; bases not matched to a gene: 3. Germline values: CDR1 MDHEN, CDR2 SYDVKM. Here the CDR3 reads CASSRQGPDTQYF. The CDR3, as DNA: TGTGCCAGCAGTCGACAGGGTCCAGATACGCAGTATTTT.

At least ten counts were recorded for this clonotype. The CDR3 DNA is TGCAGTGCTAGAACCCCCACAGCGGGGGGAGAGACCCAGTACTTC. Protein product: CSARTPTAGGETQYF. The V and J genes are TRBV20-1 and TRBJ2-5, with TRBD2 identical over 9 bases. The V gene end was trimmed by 2 bases and the J gene end by 4 bases; junction bases not matched to a gene: 8. CDR1 and CDR2 from the germline V gene are DFQATT and SNEGSKA (reference sequence). The CDR3 spans 15 residues.